The rows below give T cell receptor beta chains drawn from one sample of a study of shared clonotypes between healthy human individuals. Assay used: immunoSEQ multiplex PCR; TCRdb lists only in-frame clones, some missing. Of about 2.1 million clones detected, around 93% appear once; the ten largest clones hold around 1.7%. Specimen: naive CD8+ T cells from PBMCs. The receptors were gathered from a young man in good health. Some clones in this sample may be carry-over from other donors' samples. Each CDR3 is given with its conserved first and last residue. D genes are given only for firm matches. Clone size, where shown, is once, few, many, or a class for clones that have expanded.

TRBD1	TRBV5-1	15	NA	TRBJ1-1	CASSDIRDSRTEAFF	TGCGCCAGCAGCGACATCCGGGACAGTCGGACTGAAGCTTTCTTT
TRBD1	TRBV4-1	14	NA	TRBJ2-1	CASSPPGQGWGQFF	TGCGCCAGCAGCCCGCCGGGACAGGGGTGGGGGCAGTTCTTC
NA	TRBV4-3	14	NA	TRBJ1-3	CASSQDNLEYTIYF	TGCGCCAGCAGCCAAGATAACCTGGAGTACACCATATATTTT
NA	TRBV13	13	NA	TRBJ2-5	CASSSRGQETQYF	TGTGCCAGCAGCTCCCGGGGACAAGAGACCCAGTACTTC
NA	TRBV9	15	NA	TRBJ2-3	CASSVFRTHTDTQYF	TGTGCCAGCAGCGTATTCAGGACCCACACAGATACGCAGTATTTT
NA	TRBV9	13	once	TRBJ2-7	CASSLSGSYEQYF	TGTGCCAGCAGCCTTAGCGGTTCCTACGAGCAGTACTTC
TRBD2	TRBV13	16	NA	TRBJ2-7	CASSSPRTSGSYEQYF	TGTGCCAGCAGCTCCCCCCGGACTAGCGGTTCCTACGAGCAGTACTTC
NA	TRBV27	16	NA	TRBJ2-1	CASSLLATSSYNEQFF	TGTGCCAGCAGTTTACTCGCAACTAGCTCCTACAATGAGCAGTTCTTC
NA	TRBV7-9	16	NA	TRBJ1-2	CASSKAFDPEDYGYTF	TGTGCCAGCAGCAAAGCCTTCGACCCGGAGGACTATGGCTACACCTTC
NA	TRBV9	20	NA	TRBJ2-3	CASSLRGEPIGLPSTDTQYF	TGTGCCAGCAGCTTGAGAGGGGAGCCGATCGGCCTTCCGAGCACAGATACGCAGTATTTT
TRBD2	TRBV4-3	14	NA	TRBJ2-7	CASSQGLAGDEQYF	TGCGCCAGCAGCCAGGGACTAGCGGGAGACGAGCAGTACTTC
NA	TRBV29-1	11	NA	TRBJ2-7	CSVVGSYEQYF	TGCAGCGTTGTTGGCAGCTACGAGCAGTACTTC
TRBD1	TRBV5-6	13	NA	TRBJ1-2	CASSFGQGAGYTF	TGTGCCAGCAGCTTCGGACAGGGGGCGGGCTACACCTTC
NA	TRBV6-5	15	NA	TRBJ2-3	CASSAGRSSTDTQYF	TGTGCCAGCAGTGCCGGGAGATCTAGCACAGATACGCAGTATTTT
TRBD1	TRBV27	15	NA	TRBJ2-7	CASRDTTGSSHEQYF	TGTGCCAGCAGAGACACGACAGGGAGTTCCCACGAGCAGTACTTC
NA	TRBV28	15	NA	TRBJ2-1	CASSLRGLQNNEQFF	TGTGCCAGCAGTTTAAGGGGTTTACAGAACAATGAGCAGTTCTTC
NA	TRBV19	15	NA	TRBJ1-5	CASSLSLRVNQPQHF	TGTGCCAGTAGCCTTTCCTTACGGGTCAATCAGCCCCAGCATTTT
NA	TRBV7-6	15	NA	TRBJ1-4	CASSLNRALDEKLFF	TGTGCCAGCAGCTTAAACAGGGCCCTGGATGAAAAACTGTTTTTT
NA	TRBV5-6	14	NA	TRBJ1-1	CASSLGHLNTEAFF	TGTGCCAGCAGTTTGGGACATTTAAACACTGAAGCTTTCTTT
TRBD1	TRBV7-9	14	NA	TRBJ2-7	CASSGDRETYEQYF	TGTGCCAGCAGCGGTGACAGGGAAACCTACGAGCAGTACTTC
TRBD2	TRBV7-2	19	NA	TRBJ2-1	CASSLLSDHGTSGRSEQFF	TGTGCCAGCAGCTTACTATCTGATCACGGGACTAGCGGGCGTTCGGAGCAGTTCTTC
NA	TRBV7-8	15	NA	TRBJ1-1	CASSPGAQMNTEAFF	TGTGCCAGCAGCCCAGGGGCACAGATGAACACTGAAGCTTTCTTT
TRBD2	TRBV7-8	16	NA	TRBJ2-1	CASSPTGLAGGGEQFF	TGTGCCAGCAGCCCGACGGGACTAGCGGGAGGCGGTGAGCAGTTCTTC
NA	TRBV6-1	13	once	TRBJ1-6	CASRGGEKSPLHF	TGTGCCAGCAGGGGCGGGGAAAAATCACCCCTCCACTTT
NA	TRBV2	17	NA	TRBJ2-1	CASSEWGDLGTYNEQFF	TGTGCCAGCAGTGAATGGGGAGACCTGGGGACCTACAATGAGCAGTTCTTC
NA	TRBV27	15	NA	TRBJ1-1	CASTLTGPGDTEAFF	TGTGCCAGCACACTCACCGGGCCTGGGGACACTGAAGCTTTCTTT
TRBD2	TRBV2	18	once	TRBJ2-2	CASMGLAGLRGNTGELFF	TGTGCCAGCATGGGACTAGCGGGCCTAAGAGGGAACACCGGGGAGCTGTTTTTT
NA	TRBV4-1	12	NA	TRBJ2-7	CASSPRLGEQYF	TGCGCCAGCAGCCCCCGGCTGGGCGAGCAGTACTTC
NA	TRBV7-8	17	NA	TRBJ1-1	CASSFPRLETKNTEAFF	TGTGCCAGCAGCTTTCCGCGTTTGGAGACAAAGAACACTGAAGCTTTCTTT
NA	TRBV6-5	14	NA	TRBJ2-7	CASSYGREDYEQYF	TGTGCCAGCAGTTACGGCAGGGAAGACTACGAGCAGTACTTC
NA	TRBV9	15	NA	TRBJ2-7	CASSGQGPGSYEQYF	TGTGCCAGCAGCGGTCAGGGCCCCGGGTCCTACGAGCAGTACTTC
NA	TRBV4-3	15	NA	TRBJ2-5	CASSQRDTREETQYF	TGCGCCAGCAGCCAGAGGGACACAAGAGAAGAGACCCAGTACTTC
NA	TRBV11-2	17	NA	TRBJ2-3	CASSLVPWDLFTDTQYF	TGTGCCAGCAGCTTGGTACCCTGGGATTTGTTCACAGATACGCAGTATTTT
TRBD2	TRBV19	15	NA	TRBJ2-7	CASSPRLAGSYEQYF	TGTGCCAGTAGTCCCCGGCTAGCGGGATCCTACGAGCAGTACTTC
NA	TRBV27	15	NA	TRBJ2-2	CASTLGSGAGGELFF	TGTGCCAGCACCCTCGGGTCAGGGGCGGGCGGGGAGCTGTTTTTT
NA	TRBV25-1	15	NA	TRBJ1-3	CASSEWGDPGNTIYF	TGTGCCAGCAGTGAATGGGGGGACCCTGGAAACACCATATATTTT
TRBD1	TRBV28	13	NA	TRBJ1-2	CASKDRGIYGYTF	TGTGCCAGCAAAGACAGGGGGATCTATGGCTACACCTTC
TRBD2	TRBV11-1	15	NA	TRBJ2-2	CASSFSGSNTGELFF	TGTGCCAGCAGCTTTAGCGGGTCAAACACCGGGGAGCTGTTTTTT
NA	TRBV5-4	14	once	TRBJ2-7	CASSRQDTYYEQYF	TGTGCCAGCAGCCGCCAGGACACCTACTACGAGCAGTACTTC
NA	TRBV11-2	15	NA	TRBJ2-3	CASSLGEGGPDTQYF	TGTGCCAGCAGCTTAGGGGAGGGGGGGCCAGATACGCAGTATTTT